The clone carrying this T cell receptor beta chain was recorded a few times. The antigen is unknown. Germline V gene data show CDR1 as MGHRA and CDR2 as YSYEKL. This CDR3 is 15 amino acids long. J was trimmed by 4 bases and V by 6 bases; bases with no gene match: 4. Every single donor gave one heparinised blood draw, and these averaged approximately 120 mL. Each of the CD4+ naive, central memory, regulatory and stem cell-like memory populations was sorted via CD45RO/CCR7/CD25/CD127/CD95/CD27. This entry comes from a study of beta chain features in type 1 diabetes. Study findings and constraints: High TCR expression in some cells could lead to their over-representation in cDNA sequencing. It was among patients, rather than healthy donors, that naive, central memory and Treg TCRB repertoires appeared more similar. Significant though moderate, a shortening of TCRB CDR3s appeared in all four CD4+ subsets of Type 1 diabetes patients.

The sequenced template was cDNA made from the entire isolated RNA. Assay: immunoSEQ multiplex PCR; the TCRdb copy retains only in-frame clones and omits some. The table shows a few hundred thousand clones, with around an eighth occurring only once. Sequencing was done on a sample of naive CD4+ T cells from blood. This chain links TRBV4-1 with TRBJ2-3; TRBD2 matches 13 bases. The source is a young woman with type 1 diabetes. CDR3 amino acids: CASRRTSGSADTQYF. The CDR3 nucleotides are TGCGCCAGCAGACGGACTAGCGGGAGTGCAGATACGCAGTATTTT.